The 11 T cell receptor beta chains listed next were all sequenced from one sample in a study of shared clonotypes between healthy human individuals. Clones were sequenced by immunoSEQ multiplex PCR, and TCRdb holds only the in-frame ones, with some missing. This sample carries about 1.5 million clones, around 98% of them seen once, and the ten largest clones take around 0.45%. The specimen sequenced was naive CD4+ T cells sorted from blood. Sample subset: CD45RA+ positively selected. The source of these receptors is a man aged 30 to 39 in good health.

In its sample, this clone was seen once. The V call is TRBV5-6, the J call TRBJ2-2; D unresolved. Trimming left V 4 bases short and J 6 bases short, with 7 bases between. Germline CDR1 and CDR2: SGHDT and YYEEEE. This CDR3 region has 12 residues. CDR3 residues: CASSAGSGELFF. The CDR3 bases are TGTGCCAGCAGCGCCGGGTCCGGGGAGCTGTTTTTT.

The gene calls are TRBV2 and TRBJ2-7, with D perhaps given as TRBD1 or TRBD2 (6 bases each). V was pared by 7 bases and J by 2 bases, with 12 bases between. The germline CDR1 and CDR2 sequences are SNHLY and FYNNEI. The CDR3 is made up of 13 amino acids. In nucleotides, the CDR3 is TGTGCCAGCATCACAGGGAGGACCTACGAGCAGTACTTC. Protein sequence: CASITGRTYEQYF.

The chain recombines TRBV19 with TRBJ2-7, with D possibly TRBD1 on 5 matching bases. Germline CDR1 and CDR2: LNHDA and SQIVND (reference sequence). The CDR3 sequence is 16 residues long. Trimming took off 6 bases at V and 3 bases at J, with 21 bases between the two ends. This chain's CDR3 is CASSSPLGRALYEQYF. The CDR3 bases are TGTGCCAGTAGCTCACCCCTGGGCAGGGCCCTCTACGAGCAGTACTTC.

The genes are TRBV5-1 and TRBJ2-2, with D possibly matching TRBD1 (6 bases). Trimming removed 2 bases at V and 8 bases at J, with 7 bases between. CDR1 and CDR2 (germline): SGHRS, YFSETQ. The CDR3 is made up of 12 amino acids. In DNA, the CDR3 is TGCGCCAGCAGCTTAGGACAGGGGGAGCTGTTTTTT. Its translation is CASSLGQGELFF. The full variable domain, with the rest looked up from reference TRBV5-1 and TRBJ2-2, is KAGVTQTPRYLIKTRGQQVTLSCSPISGHRSVSWYQQTPGQGLQFLFEYFSETQRNKGNFPGRFSGRQFSNSRSEMNVSTLELGDSALYLCASSLGQGELFFGEGSRLTVL.

The V call is TRBV5-8, the J call TRBJ2-5; a possible D gene is TRBD1 (6 bases). The CDR3 runs 14 residues. Trimming took 4 bases from V and 6 from J, leaving 16 bases between them. CDR1 is SGHTS, CDR2 YDEGEE, per germline. The CDR3 loop reads CASSPGGTSKTQYF. The CDR3 DNA reads TGTGCCAGCAGCCCCGGTGGGACAAGTAAGACCCAGTACTTC.

CDR3 in amino acids: CASSASSGLSYEQYF. CDR3 bases: TGTGCCAGCAGCGCGTCCTCCGGGTTATCCTACGAGCAGTACTTC. V gene TRBV5-4 combines with J gene TRBJ2-7; D remains unclear. The CDR3 contains 15 residues. Germline values: CDR1 SGHNT, CDR2 YYREEE (reference sequence). V was trimmed by 4 bases and J by 1 base, leaving 15 bases between them. The whole variable domain, filled in from reference TRBV5-4 and TRBJ2-7, reads ETGVTQSPTHLIKTRGQQVTLRCSSQSGHNTVSWYQQALGQGPQFIFQYYREEENGRGNFPPRFSGLQFPNYSSELNVNALELDDSALYLCASSASSGLSYEQYFGPGTRLTVT.

The chain carries TRBV6-1 and TRBJ2-1, with unresolved D. CDR1 MNHNS and CDR2 SASEGT come from the germline V gene. Trimming cost V 3 bases and J 2 bases, with 8 bases left between them. CDR3 length: 14 amino acids. CDR3 residues: CASSDVWAYNEQFF. In DNA, the CDR3 is TGTGCCAGCAGTGATGTATGGGCCTACAATGAGCAGTTCTTC.

V usage is TRBV5-8 and J usage is TRBJ2-5; D call uncertain. Germline loops: CDR1 SGHTS, CDR2 YDEGEE. This CDR3 has 14 residues. The V gene lost 4 bases and the J gene lost 0 bases, with 10 bases spanning the gap. CDR3 region: CASSPGVHQETQYF. DNA of the CDR3: TGTGCCAGCAGCCCTGGGGTCCACCAAGAGACCCAGTACTTC. The full variable domain, its missing parts supplied by reference TRBV5-8 and TRBJ2-5, is EAGVTQSPTHLIKTRGQQATLRCSPISGHTSVYWYQQALGLGLQFLLWYDEGEERNRGNFPPRFSGRQFPNYSSELNVNALELEDSALYLCASSPGVHQETQYFGPGTRLLVL.

The chain employs TRBV7-2 and TRBJ1-1, with no clear D. The CDR3 runs 13 residues. Germline lookup yields CDR1 SGHTA and CDR2 FQGNSA. The V gene lost 0 bases and the J gene lost 1 base, with 3 bases spanning the gap. The CDR3, as DNA: TGTGCCAGCAGCTTAGCCCAGAACACTGAAGCTTTCTTT. Its translation: CASSLAQNTEAFF.

This chain connects TRBV28 to TRBJ2-1, with no clear D. Trimming stripped 3 bases from V and 0 bases from J, with 12 bases between. The CDR3 sequence is 16 residues long. Germline assignment: CDR1 MDHEN and CDR2 SYDVKM. DNA for the CDR3: TGTGCCAGCAGTTTCCTCAGCGCCCTCTCCTACAATGAGCAGTTCTTC. Translation gives CASSFLSALSYNEQFF.

This chain joins TRBV5-4 and TRBJ1-2; TRBD1 matches at 7 bases. V shed 6 bases and J 2 bases; nucleotides not matched to a gene: 10. Germline CDR1 SGHNT, CDR2 YYREEE (reference sequence). CDR3 length: 15 amino acids. This CDR3 is CASTSPRDSNYGYTF. The CDR3 nucleotides are TGTGCCAGCACCTCCCCGAGGGACAGCAACTATGGCTACACCTTC.